The source of this TCR beta chain is a study of immune evolution from preneoplasia to lung adenocarcinoma. Germline CDR1 and CDR2: SSHAT and FNYEAQ (reference sequence). The CDR3 totals 14 residues. Patient tissue came from resections in Japan or China, 2014–2017. The assay was immunoSEQ multiplex PCR, and TCRdb's table has in-frame clones only and misses some. The data contain approximately 8,000 clones, around 84% of them singletons. Study outcomes and limitations: Top clone frequencies peaked in normal lung, apparently declining through invasive adenocarcinoma. Clonality was highest in normal lung, lower in later-stage lesions apparently.

As concerns this clone: No antigen is known for it. A junction boundary mismatches the germline segment, possibly from a read error.

The material sequenced was FFPE adjacent normal lung tissue. The chain joins TRBV7-7 to TRBJ2-5; D possibly corresponds to TRBD1 (6 bases). The clonotype was recovered from a person between 70 and 80 years old with lung adenocarcinoma. The CDR3 loop is CASSSRTAGETQYF. The DNA of the CDR3 is TGTGCTAGCAGCTCAAGGACAGCCGGCGAGACCCAGTACTTC.